This T cell receptor (beta chain) was retrieved from a study of T cells after yellow fever vaccination. Across the whole study: The authors prepared low-cell-number fractions using SMART-Seq v4 Ultra Low Input. General study findings and limits: Post-booster reappearance was seen for most primary-vaccination clones (around 96% CD4, roughly 91% CD8).

The germline CDR1 and CDR2 sequences are SGHKS and YYEKEE (reference sequence). With 4 bases clipped from V and 0 bases from J, the junction kept 9 bases outside the gene matches. This CDR3 is 17 amino acids long. This clonotype was counted a few times. Its antigen is not identified. MiXCR was run by TCRdb on the 5' RACE reads, yielding one entry per CDR3 protein. Of some 68,000 distinct CDR3 sequences in the sample, around 7% were seen once. This chain connects TRBV5-5 to TRBJ2-2; 7 bases agree with TRBD1. The origin of this receptor is a man younger than 35 who received the YFV17D yellow fever vaccine. Sequencing used CD8+ T cells sorted from PBMCs, obtained roughly 45 days after the first yellow fever vaccination. The CDR3 loop reads CASSGVEGAPNTGELFF. The DNA for the CDR3 is TGTGCCAGCAGCGGCGTAGAGGGGGCCCCGAACACCGGGGAGCTGTTTTTT.